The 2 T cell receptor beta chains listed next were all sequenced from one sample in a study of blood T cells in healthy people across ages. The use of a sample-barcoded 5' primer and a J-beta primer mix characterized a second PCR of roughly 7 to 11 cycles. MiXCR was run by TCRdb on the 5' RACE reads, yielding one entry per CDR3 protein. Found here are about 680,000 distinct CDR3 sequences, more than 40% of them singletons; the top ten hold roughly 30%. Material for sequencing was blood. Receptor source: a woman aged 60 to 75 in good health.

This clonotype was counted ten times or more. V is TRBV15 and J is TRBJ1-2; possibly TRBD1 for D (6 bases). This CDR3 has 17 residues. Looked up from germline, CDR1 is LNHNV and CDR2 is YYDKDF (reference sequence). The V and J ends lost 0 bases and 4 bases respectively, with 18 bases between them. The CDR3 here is CATSRDMAQGYVYGYTF. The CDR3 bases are TGTGCCACCAGCAGAGATATGGCGCAGGGGTACGTCTATGGCTACACCTTC.

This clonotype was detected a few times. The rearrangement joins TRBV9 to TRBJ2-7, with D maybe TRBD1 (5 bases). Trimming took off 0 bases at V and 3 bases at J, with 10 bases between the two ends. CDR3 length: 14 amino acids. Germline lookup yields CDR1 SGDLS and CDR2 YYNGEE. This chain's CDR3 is CASSVDQGFYEQYF. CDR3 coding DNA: TGTGCCAGCAGCGTAGACCAGGGATTCTACGAGCAGTACTTC.